This TCR beta chain was recovered during a study of T cell responses to AZD1222 COVID-19 vaccine. General study results and limits: Mapped onto spike, vaccine-associated CD4 TCRs spanned it and were dominant at 160-218 and 743-854. Donors were largely white British and mainly female; clonal diversity was possibly underestimated.

The sample holds one count of this clone. The target antigen is unknown. Second-dose schedules of about 4 or about 12 weeks were combined. This table comes from immunoSEQ multiplex PCR, and its TCRdb copy is limited to in-frame clones, with some not included. Among roughly 110,000 clones, 70% to 90% were seen once, and the ten largest hold about 5%. This CDR3 is built from 13 residues. Trimming took off 6 bases at V and 1 base at J, with 9 bases between the two ends. Germline loops: CDR1 SNHLY, CDR2 FYNNEI. The source of this sequence is an adult who received the AZD1222 COVID-19 vaccine. Sequencing was performed on peripheral blood, taken 28 days after the second AZD1222 dose. This chain uses TRBV2 with TRBJ1-1; D uncertain. The CDR3 spells CASRIDPNTEAFF. The CDR3, as DNA: TGTGCCAGCAGGATAGACCCGAACACTGAAGCTTTCTTT.